This T cell receptor beta chain comes out of a study of blood T cell repertoires in COVID-19. The wider study: Specimens from acute and convalescent COVID-19 originated in the United States, Italy and Spain. T cells, B-cell-depleted T cells, or PBMCs provided the cDNA or gDNA that served as material.

In the original processing: From reference gene primer amplification, estimates of nucleated cell counts were derived. TCRdb's table, derived via immunoSEQ multiplex PCR, lists solely in-frame clones and lacks some. V and J calls and clone size come straight from that table; D and trimming were deduced from the DNA. This sample has about 42,000 clones, with approximately 90% found just once. Germline V gene sequence: CDR1 SGHDT, CDR2 YYEEEE. V was shortened by 1 base and J by 4 bases, with 14 bases between the two germline ends. There are 16 residues in the CDR3. Sequenced input: peripheral blood. The chain recombines TRBV5-6 with TRBJ2-2; D is perhaps TRBD1 (5 bases). The TCR was taken from a human donor in a cohort sampled during active COVID-19. The CDR3 is CASSLNAGRGTGELFF. The CDR3 DNA sequence: TGTGCCAGCAGCTTGAATGCCGGAAGGGGCACCGGGGAGCTGTTTTTT.